This T cell receptor beta chain was sequenced during a study of blood T cell repertoires in COVID-19. Deletions cut 3 bases from V and 9 bases from J, with 21 bases between. The CDR3 sequence is 16 residues long. Per germline, CDR1 MDHEN and CDR2 SYDVKM. Original analysis: Reference gene primer amplification yielded estimated nucleated cell counts. The data were produced by immunoSEQ multiplex PCR, yet TCRdb's version contains in-frame clones alone and is incomplete. From that table come the V and J calls and clone size; the DNA was used to work out D and trimming. The sample lists approximately 110,000 clones; just under 90% were seen once.

This TCR was recovered from a woman aged 45-65 years with acute or convalescent COVID-19. V and J are TRBV28 and TRBJ1-5; no firm D call. The sequencing input was peripheral blood. CDR3 residues: CASSFLGTTRSTPQHF. The CDR3 region has the DNA TGTGCCAGCAGTTTCCTAGGTACAACAAGGTCGACGCCCCAGCATTTT.